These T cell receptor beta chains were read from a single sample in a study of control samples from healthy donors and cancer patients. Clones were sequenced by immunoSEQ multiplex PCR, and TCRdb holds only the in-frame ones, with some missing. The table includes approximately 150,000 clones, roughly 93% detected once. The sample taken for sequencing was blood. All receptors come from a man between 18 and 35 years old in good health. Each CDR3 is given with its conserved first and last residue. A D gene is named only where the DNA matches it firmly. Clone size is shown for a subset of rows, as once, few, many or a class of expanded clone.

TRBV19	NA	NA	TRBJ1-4	TGTGCCAGTAGTATAGAAGGCAGAACTAATGAAAAACTGTTTTTT	CASSIEGRTNEKLFF
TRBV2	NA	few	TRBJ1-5	TGTGCCAGCAGTGAAGCGCGGAGAGGCAATCAGCCCCAGCATTTT	CASSEARRGNQPQHF
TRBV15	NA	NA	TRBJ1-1	TGTGCCACCAGCACTAGGGGGGGGGCTGAAGCTTTCTTT	CATSTRGGAEAFF
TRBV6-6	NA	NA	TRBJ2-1	TGTGCCAGCAGTTACCACCAACTAGGTAATGAGCAGTTCTTC	CASSYHQLGNEQFF
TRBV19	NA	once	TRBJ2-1	TGTGCCAGTAGTATAGCGGGCAGTCAGGCGAATGAGCAGTTCTTC	CASSIAGSQANEQFF
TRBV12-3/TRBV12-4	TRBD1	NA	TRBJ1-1	TGTGCCAGCAGGGGGGGACAGCCCTCTGAAGCTTTCTTT	CASRGGQPSEAFF
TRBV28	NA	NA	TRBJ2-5	TGTGCCAGCAGTTTGGGGAACCAAGAGACCCAGTACTTC	CASSLGNQETQYF
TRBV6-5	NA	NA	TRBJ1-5	TGTGCCAGCAGTTACGGGACCACAGGGTCCCAGCATTTT	CASSYGTTGSQHF
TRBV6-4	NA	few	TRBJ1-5	TGTGCCAGCAGTGTGGACACGACCAATCAGCCCCAGCATTTT	CASSVDTTNQPQHF
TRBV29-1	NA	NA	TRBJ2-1	TGCAGCGTTCGGGGACCCGATGAGCAGTTCTTC	CSVRGPDEQFF
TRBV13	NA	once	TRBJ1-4	TGTGCCAGCTCTCCCTCAGGGTGGGGTGAAAAACTGTTTTTT	CASSPSGWGEKLFF
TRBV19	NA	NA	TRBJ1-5	TGTGCCAGTAGTATGGTTGCTAGTAGCAATCAGCCCCAGCATTTT	CASSMVASSNQPQHF
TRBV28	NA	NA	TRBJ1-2	TGTGCCAGCACCGGACAGTCCAACATTCTTGGCACCTTC	CASTGQSNILGTF
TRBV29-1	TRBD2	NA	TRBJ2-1	TGCAGCGTTGCGGGGGGAGAGTACAATGAGCAGTTCTTC	CSVAGGEYNEQFF
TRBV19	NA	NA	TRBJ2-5	TGTGCCAGTGGGGGGGGGCCGCAAGAGACCCAGTACTTC	CASGGGPQETQYF
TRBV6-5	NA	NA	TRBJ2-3	TGTGCCAGCATCAACAGTAGCCCTAGCACAGATACGCAGTATTTT	CASINSSPSTDTQYF